This is a list of T cell receptor beta chains from one sample in a study of T cell repertoires in cytomegalovirus infection. Their target antigens are unknown. MiXCR, run by TCRdb on the reads, gives a single entry per CDR3 protein. The sample carries about 700,000 distinct CDR3 sequences, 33% recorded once. Specimen: cultured PBMCs, collected from culture after CMV antigen stimulation. The source of these receptors is a human donor in good health (CMV status not recorded). Some clones in this sample may be carry-over from other donors' samples. Each CDR3 is given with its conserved first and last residue. Fields, in order: J gene, V gene, CDR3 protein.

TRBJ1-1 TRBV15 CATSSDIPSGGEAFF
TRBJ1-6 TRBV5-1 CASSLMGGPSYNSPLHF
TRBJ2-3 TRBV20-1 CSARNSQTDTQYF
TRBJ1-1 TRBV2 CASSEAINTEAFF
TRBJ1-1 TRBV2 CASSALQGESEAFF
TRBJ1-6 TRBV7-2 CASSLSPIVDLHF
TRBJ2-1 TRBV20-1 CSVGSSYNEQFF
TRBJ1-4 TRBV7-9 CASSWRTGGNEKLFF
TRBJ2-1 TRBV5-1 CASSLDGGADEQFF
TRBJ1-2 TRBV7-2 CASSSWTGPFGYTF
TRBJ2-5 TRBV7-9 CASSLAWGREETQYF
TRBJ1-5 TRBV20-1 CSARDQGGRDQPQHF
TRBJ1-1 TRBV7-2 CASSSRGAMNTEAFF
TRBJ1-5 TRBV2 CASRGPTRFDREGRQPQHF
TRBJ1-2 TRBV28 CASSFPNEGHYGYTF
TRBJ2-7 TRBV10-2 CASKHWTGPSYEQYF
TRBJ2-1 TRBV6-6 CASSGGGHEQFF
TRBJ2-6 TRBV7-8 CASSLRVSGANVLTF
TRBJ1-2 TRBV7-9 CASSSKGIRYGYTF
TRBJ2-1 TRBV7-2 CASSSPVGVWRAYNEQFF
TRBJ2-1 TRBV7-8 CASSGTSGPNEQFF
TRBJ2-3 TRBV19 CASSPVGMGDTQYF
TRBJ1-3 TRBV14 CASSQGRAPGNTIYF
TRBJ1-1 TRBV7-9 CASSPSGGLNTEAFF
TRBJ1-1 TRBV7-7 CASSHTLNTEAFF
TRBJ2-1 TRBV28 CASRARDSYNEQFF
TRBJ1-1 TRBV6-5 CASSYLGGTEAFF
TRBJ2-2 TRBV4-1 CASRPAIGGELFF
TRBJ2-5 TRBV19 CASSRWTSGETQYF
TRBJ2-3 TRBV28 CASRRAGGHTDTQYF
TRBJ1-1 TRBV19 CASSHVNTEAFF
TRBJ2-4 TRBV12-3/TRBV12-4 CASSLLGAQNIQYF
TRBJ2-1 TRBV7-2 CASSRTSGPYNEQFF
TRBJ2-7 TRBV7-2 CASSFLDPYEQYF
TRBJ2-1 TRBV6-2/TRBV6-3 CASSYLSADEQFF
TRBJ2-5 TRBV28 CASNLGLAPRGQETQYF
TRBJ1-2 TRBV7-2 CASSLRDAIGGYTF
TRBJ1-4 TRBV19 CASSHGRQGEKLFF
TRBJ2-1 TRBV12-3/TRBV12-4 CASLVHNYNEQFF
TRBJ2-7 TRBV12-3/TRBV12-4 CASSPGGQANYREQYF
TRBJ2-5 TRBV5-8 CASSSHRGIETQYF
TRBJ1-2 TRBV7-6 CASSRSDRGGGYTF
TRBJ2-1 TRBV14 CASSQEAYNNEQFF
TRBJ2-1 TRBV11-2 CASSNRQNEQFF
TRBJ2-7 TRBV11-2 CASSLGRQGNRYEQYF
TRBJ2-2 TRBV7-8 CASSLGRGLSNTGELFF
TRBJ2-1 TRBV4-3 CASSQDMYEQFF
TRBJ1-4 TRBV6-6 CASSYKDRGGEKLFF
TRBJ2-3 TRBV11-3 CASSSGRGDTDTQYF
TRBJ2-4 TRBV11-2 CASRNPGRKNIQYF
TRBJ2-3 TRBV2 CASLLGDTQYF
TRBJ2-5 TRBV3-1 CASSQEAGGPSGEWETQYF
TRBJ2-1 TRBV5-1 CASSFQPSDNEQFF
TRBJ1-1 TRBV6-1 CASSTTPGAFF
TRBJ2-5 TRBV6-6 CASSYWASGDVETQYF
TRBJ2-1 TRBV29-1 CSVVRTEGYHGQFF
TRBJ1-1 TRBV7-2 CASSLVRGTTEAFF